Sequencing of this T cell receptor (beta chain) was carried out in a study of cytomegalovirus exposure and HLA in healthy donors. The primer mix had 60 Vbeta and 13 Jbeta primers. Libraries were prepared by immunoSEQ multiplex PCR; TCRdb keeps only in-frame clonotypes and omits some of them. The sample comprises around 93,000 clones, 82% of which are singletons, and about 3.8% rests with the top ten. Findings of the study overall: Prediction of most subjects' HLA-A and HLA-B alleles by TCR beta sequences was reportedly accurate. Presence/absence analyses rested on an assumption that sequencing depth was roughly uniform across donors. An ancestry cluster, one associated with Asian ancestry, reportedly showed fewer N-insertions than the approximately 720-donor mean in a later analysis.

Comments on this clone: What it binds is not known.

The sequencing sample was made of PBMCs. The TCR originated in a man in his forties or fifties in good health and CMV-seronegative.

CDR3 DNA: TGTGCCAGCGAGGGGGCGGAACAAGAGACCCAGTACTTC. Residues: CASEGAEQETQYF. This rearrangement joins TRBV28 to TRBJ2-5, with TRBD1 identical over 7 bases. J gave up 2 bases and V 8 bases, and 5 bases lay outside the gene matches. The CDR3 has 13 residues. From germline, CDR1 is MDHEN and CDR2 SYDVKM.